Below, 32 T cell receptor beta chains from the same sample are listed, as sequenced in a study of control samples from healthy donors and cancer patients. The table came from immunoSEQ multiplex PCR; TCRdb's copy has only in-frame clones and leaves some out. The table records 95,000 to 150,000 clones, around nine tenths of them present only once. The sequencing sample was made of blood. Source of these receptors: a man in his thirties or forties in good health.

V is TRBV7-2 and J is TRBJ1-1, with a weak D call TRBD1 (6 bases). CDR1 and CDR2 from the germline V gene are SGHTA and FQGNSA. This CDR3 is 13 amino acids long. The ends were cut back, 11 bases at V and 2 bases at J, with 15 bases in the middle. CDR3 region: CACRDTPNTEAFF. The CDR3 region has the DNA TGTGCCTGCCGGGACACTCCTAACACTGAAGCTTTCTTT.

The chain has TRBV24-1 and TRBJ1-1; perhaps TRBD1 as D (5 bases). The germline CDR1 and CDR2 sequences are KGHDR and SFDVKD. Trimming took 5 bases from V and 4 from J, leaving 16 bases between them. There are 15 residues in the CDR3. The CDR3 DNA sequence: TGTGCCACCAGTGCCGGGGGTGTTGGAGTCACTGAAGCTTTCTTT. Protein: CATSAGGVGVTEAFF.

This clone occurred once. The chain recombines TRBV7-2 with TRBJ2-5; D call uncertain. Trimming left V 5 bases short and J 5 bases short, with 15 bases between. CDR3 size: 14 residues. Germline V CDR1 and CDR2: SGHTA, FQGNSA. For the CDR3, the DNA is TGTGCCAGCAGCCAGACTCCCTTCGGCGAGACCCAGTACTTC. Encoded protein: CASSQTPFGETQYF.

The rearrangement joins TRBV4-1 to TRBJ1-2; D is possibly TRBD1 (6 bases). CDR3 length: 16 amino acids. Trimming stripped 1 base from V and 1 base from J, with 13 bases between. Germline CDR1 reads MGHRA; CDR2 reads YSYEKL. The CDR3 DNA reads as TGCGCCAGCAGCCAAGTTTTCCAGGGGAGTAACTATGGCTACACCTTC. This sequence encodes CASSQVFQGSNYGYTF.

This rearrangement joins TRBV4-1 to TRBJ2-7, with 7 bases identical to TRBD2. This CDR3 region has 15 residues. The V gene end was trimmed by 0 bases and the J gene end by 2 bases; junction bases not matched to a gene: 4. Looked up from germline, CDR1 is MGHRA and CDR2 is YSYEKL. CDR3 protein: CASSQDGGGTYEQYV. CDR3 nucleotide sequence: TGCGCCAGCAGCCAAGATGGGGGGGGGACCTACGAGCAGTACGTC.

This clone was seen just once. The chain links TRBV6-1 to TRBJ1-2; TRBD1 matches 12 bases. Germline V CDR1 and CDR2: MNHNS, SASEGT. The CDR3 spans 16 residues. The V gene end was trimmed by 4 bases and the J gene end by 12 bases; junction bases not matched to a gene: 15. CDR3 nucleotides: TGTGCCAGCAGTGTAATCTCCGGGACAGGGGGCTCCCGGCACACCTTC. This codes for CASSVISGTGGSRHTF.

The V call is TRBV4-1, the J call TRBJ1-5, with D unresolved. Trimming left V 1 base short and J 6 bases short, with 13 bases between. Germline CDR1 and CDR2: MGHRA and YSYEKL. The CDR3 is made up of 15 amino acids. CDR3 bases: TGCGCCAGCAGCCAAGGAATCGGCTTGGGTCAGCCCCAGCATTTT. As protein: CASSQGIGLGQPQHF.

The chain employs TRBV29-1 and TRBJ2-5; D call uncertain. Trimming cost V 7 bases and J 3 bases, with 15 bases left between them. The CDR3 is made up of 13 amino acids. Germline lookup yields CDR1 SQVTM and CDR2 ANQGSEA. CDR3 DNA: TGCAGCGGAGGAAGGGCCTGGGAAGAGACCCAGTACTTC. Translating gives CSGGRAWEETQYF.

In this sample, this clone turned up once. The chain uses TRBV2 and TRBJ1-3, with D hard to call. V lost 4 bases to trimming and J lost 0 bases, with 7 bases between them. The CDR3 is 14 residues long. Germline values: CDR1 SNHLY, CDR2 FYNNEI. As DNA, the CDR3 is TGTGCCAGCAGTGGAGGCAGCTCTGGAAACACCATATATTTT. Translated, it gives CASSGGSSGNTIYF.

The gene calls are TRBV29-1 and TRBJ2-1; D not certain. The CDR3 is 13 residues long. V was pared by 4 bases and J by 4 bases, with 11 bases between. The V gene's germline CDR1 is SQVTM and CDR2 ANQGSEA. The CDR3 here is CSVVGRIYNEQFF. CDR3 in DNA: TGCAGCGTTGTAGGTCGGATATACAATGAGCAGTTCTTC.

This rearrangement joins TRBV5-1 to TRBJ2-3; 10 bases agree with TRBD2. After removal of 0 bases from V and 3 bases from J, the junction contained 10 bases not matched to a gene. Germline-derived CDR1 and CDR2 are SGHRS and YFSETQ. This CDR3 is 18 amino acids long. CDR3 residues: CASSLGGPGLATTDTQYF. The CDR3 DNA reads TGCGCCAGCAGCTTGGGGGGACCGGGACTAGCGACGACAGATACGCAGTATTTT. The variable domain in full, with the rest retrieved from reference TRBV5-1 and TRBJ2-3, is KAGVTQTPRYLIKTRGQQVTLSCSPISGHRSVSWYQQTPGQGLQFLFEYFSETQRNKGNFPGRFSGRQFSNSRSEMNVSTLELGDSALYLCASSLGGPGLATTDTQYFGPGTRLTVL.

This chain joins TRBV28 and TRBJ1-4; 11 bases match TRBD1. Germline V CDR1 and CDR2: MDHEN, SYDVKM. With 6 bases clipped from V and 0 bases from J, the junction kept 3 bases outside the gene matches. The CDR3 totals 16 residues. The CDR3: CASSRDRGATNEKLFF. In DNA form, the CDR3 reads TGTGCCAGCAGCCGGGACAGGGGGGCAACTAATGAAAAACTGTTTTTT.

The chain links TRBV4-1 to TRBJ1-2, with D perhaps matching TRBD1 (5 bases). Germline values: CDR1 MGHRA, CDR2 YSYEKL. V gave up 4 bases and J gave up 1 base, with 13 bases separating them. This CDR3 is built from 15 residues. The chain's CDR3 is CASSPGAGFNYGYTF. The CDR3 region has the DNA TGCGCCAGCAGCCCGGGAGCAGGGTTTAACTATGGCTACACCTTC.

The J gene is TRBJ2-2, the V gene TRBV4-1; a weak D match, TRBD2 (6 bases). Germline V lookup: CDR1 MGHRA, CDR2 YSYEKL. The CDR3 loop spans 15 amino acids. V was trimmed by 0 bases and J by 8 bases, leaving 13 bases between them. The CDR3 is CASSQDRDSGGELFF. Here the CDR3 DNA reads TGCGCCAGCAGCCAAGACCGGGACTCGGGGGGGGAGCTGTTTTTT.

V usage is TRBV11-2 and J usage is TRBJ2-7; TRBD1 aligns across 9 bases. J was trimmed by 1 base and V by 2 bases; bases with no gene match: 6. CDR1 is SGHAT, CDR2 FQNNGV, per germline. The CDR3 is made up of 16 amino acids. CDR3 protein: CASSLWGQGMSYEQYV. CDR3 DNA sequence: TGTGCCAGCAGCTTATGGGGACAGGGTATGTCCTACGAGCAGTACGTC.

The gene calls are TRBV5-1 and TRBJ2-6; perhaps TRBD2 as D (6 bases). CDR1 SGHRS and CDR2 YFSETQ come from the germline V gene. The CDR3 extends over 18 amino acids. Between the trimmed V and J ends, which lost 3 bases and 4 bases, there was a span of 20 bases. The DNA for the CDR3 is TGCGCCAGCAGCTCCTCCCCGGGAGAGGCATCGGGGGCCAACGTCCTGACTTTC. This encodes CASSSSPGEASGANVLTF. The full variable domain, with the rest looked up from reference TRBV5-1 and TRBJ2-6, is KAGVTQTPRYLIKTRGQQVTLSCSPISGHRSVSWYQQTPGQGLQFLFEYFSETQRNKGNFPGRFSGRQFSNSRSEMNVSTLELGDSALYLCASSSSPGEASGANVLTFGAGSRLTVL.

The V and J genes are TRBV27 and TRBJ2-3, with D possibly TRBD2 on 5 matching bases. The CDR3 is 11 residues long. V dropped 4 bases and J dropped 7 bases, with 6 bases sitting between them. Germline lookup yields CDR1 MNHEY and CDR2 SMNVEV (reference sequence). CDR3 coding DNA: TGTGCCAGCAGTTCGGGATATACGCAGTATTTT. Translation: CASSSGYTQYF.

The CDR3 nucleotides are TGCGCCAGCAGCTTGAGAGGCAGGGGAAGGATTAGGGAAGAGACCCAGTACTTC. This sequence encodes CASSLRGRGRIREETQYF. This chain joins TRBV5-1 and TRBJ2-5, with D perhaps TRBD1 (6 bases). Trimming removed 1 base at V and 3 bases at J, with 22 bases between. CDR1 SGHRS and CDR2 YFSETQ come from the germline V gene. The CDR3 has 18 residues.

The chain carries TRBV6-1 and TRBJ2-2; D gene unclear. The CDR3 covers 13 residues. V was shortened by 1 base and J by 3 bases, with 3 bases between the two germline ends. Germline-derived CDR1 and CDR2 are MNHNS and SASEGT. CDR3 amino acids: CASSEGHTGELFF. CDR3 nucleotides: TGTGCCAGCAGTGAAGGGCACACCGGGGAGCTGTTTTTT.

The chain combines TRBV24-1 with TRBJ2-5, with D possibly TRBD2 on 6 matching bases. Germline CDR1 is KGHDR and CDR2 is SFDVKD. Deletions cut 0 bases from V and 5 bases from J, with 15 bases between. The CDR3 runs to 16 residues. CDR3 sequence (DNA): TGTGCCACCAGTGATTTGGAGTTCGGGGGAAGGGAGACCCAGTACTTC. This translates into CATSDLEFGGRETQYF.

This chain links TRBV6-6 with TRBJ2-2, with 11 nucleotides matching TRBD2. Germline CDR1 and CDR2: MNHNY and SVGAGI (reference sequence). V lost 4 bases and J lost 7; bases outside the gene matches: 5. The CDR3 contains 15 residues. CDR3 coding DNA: TGTGCCAGCAGTTTTAGCGGGGGGGCGGTCGGGGAGCTGTTTTTT. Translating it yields CASSFSGGAVGELFF.

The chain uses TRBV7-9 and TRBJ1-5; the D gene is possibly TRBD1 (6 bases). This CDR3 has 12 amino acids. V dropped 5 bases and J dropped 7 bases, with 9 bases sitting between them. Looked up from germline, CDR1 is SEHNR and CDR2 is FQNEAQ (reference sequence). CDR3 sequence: CASSLGGQPQHF. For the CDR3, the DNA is TGTGCCAGCAGCCTAGGGGGGCAGCCCCAGCATTTT.

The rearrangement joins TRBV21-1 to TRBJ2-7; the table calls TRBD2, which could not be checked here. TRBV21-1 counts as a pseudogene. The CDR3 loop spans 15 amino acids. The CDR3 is CASSPAGRASYEQYV. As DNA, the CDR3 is TGTGCCAGCAGCCCGGCGGGTCGGGCCTCCTACGAGCAGTACGTC.

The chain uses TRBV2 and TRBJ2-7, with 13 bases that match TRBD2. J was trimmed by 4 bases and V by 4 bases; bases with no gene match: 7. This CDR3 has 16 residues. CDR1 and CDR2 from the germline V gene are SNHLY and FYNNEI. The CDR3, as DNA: TGTGCCAGCAGTGCGTATCGGACTAGCGGGGGTTACGAGCAGTACTTC. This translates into CASSAYRTSGGYEQYF.

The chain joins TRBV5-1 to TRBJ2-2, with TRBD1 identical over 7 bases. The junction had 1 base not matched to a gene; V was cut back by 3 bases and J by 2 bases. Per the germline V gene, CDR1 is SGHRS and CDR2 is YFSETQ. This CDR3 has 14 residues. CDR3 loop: CASSWTGNTGELFF. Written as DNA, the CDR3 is TGCGCCAGCAGCTGGACAGGCAACACCGGGGAGCTGTTTTTT.

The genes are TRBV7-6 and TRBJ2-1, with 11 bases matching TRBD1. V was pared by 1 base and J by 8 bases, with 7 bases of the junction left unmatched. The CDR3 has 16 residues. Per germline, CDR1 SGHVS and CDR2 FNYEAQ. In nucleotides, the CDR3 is TGTGCCAGCAGCTTAGGGACAGGGGGCTCGGTGGATGAGCAGTTCTTC. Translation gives CASSLGTGGSVDEQFF.

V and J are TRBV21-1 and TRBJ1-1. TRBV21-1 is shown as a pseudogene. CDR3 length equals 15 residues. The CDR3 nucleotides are TGTGCCAGCAGCAAAGGCCCGGGTATCCACACTGAAGCTTTCTTT. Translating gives CASSKGPGIHTEAFF.

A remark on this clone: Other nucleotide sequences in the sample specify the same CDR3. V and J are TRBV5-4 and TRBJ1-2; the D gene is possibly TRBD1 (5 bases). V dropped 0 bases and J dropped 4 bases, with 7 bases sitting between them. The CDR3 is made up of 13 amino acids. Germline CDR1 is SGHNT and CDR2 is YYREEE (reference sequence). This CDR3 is CASSLGQPYGYTF. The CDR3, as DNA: TGTGCCAGCAGCTTGGGACAGCCCTATGGCTACACCTTC. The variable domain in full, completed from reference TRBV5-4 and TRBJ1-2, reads ETGVTQSPTHLIKTRGQQVTLRCSSQSGHNTVSWYQQALGQGPQFIFQYYREEENGRGNFPPRFSGLQFPNYSSELNVNALELDDSALYLCASSLGQPYGYTFGSGTRLTVV.

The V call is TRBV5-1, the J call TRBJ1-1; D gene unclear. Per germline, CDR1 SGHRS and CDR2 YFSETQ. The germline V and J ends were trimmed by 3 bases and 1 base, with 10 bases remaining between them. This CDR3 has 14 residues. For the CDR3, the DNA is TGCGCCAGCAGCTCGTGGACGGGGAACACTGAAGCTTTCTTT. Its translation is CASSSWTGNTEAFF.

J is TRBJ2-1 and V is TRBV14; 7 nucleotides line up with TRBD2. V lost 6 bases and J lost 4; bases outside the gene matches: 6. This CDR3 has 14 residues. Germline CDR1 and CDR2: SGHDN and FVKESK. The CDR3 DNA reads TGTGCCAGCAGGGGAGGGGCCGCGTACAATGAGCAGTTCTTC. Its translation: CASRGGAAYNEQFF.

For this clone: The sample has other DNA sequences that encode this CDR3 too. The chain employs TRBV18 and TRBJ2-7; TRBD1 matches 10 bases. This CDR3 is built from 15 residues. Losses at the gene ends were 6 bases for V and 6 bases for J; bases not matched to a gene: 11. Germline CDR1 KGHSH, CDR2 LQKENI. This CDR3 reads CASSGTGAVFGEQYF. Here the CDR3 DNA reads TGTGCCAGCTCCGGGACAGGGGCGGTATTCGGCGAGCAGTACTTC.

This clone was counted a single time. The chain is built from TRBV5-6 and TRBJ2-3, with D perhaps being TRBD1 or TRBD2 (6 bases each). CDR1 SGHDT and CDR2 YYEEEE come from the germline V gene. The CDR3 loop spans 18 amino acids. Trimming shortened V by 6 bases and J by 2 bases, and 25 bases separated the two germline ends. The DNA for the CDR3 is TGTGCCAGCACTCTACTGGGCAGGGGAGGAGGACTCACAGATACGCAGTATTTT. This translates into CASTLLGRGGGLTDTQYF.